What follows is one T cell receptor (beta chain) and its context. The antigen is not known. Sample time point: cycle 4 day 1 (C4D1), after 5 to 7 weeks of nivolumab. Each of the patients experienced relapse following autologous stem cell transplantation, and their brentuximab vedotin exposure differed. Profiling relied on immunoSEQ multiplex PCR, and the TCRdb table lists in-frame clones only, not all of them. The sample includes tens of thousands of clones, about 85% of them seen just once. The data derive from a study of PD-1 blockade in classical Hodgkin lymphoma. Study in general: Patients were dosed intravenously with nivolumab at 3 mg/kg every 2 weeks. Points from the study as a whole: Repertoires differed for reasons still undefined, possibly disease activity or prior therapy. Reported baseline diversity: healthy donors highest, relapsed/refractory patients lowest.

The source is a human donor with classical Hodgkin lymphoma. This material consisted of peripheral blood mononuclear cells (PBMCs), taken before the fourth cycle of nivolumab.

CDR3 coding DNA: TGTGCCAGCACCCGTACAGGGGGCGCGGACCAGCCCCAGCATTTT. As protein: CASTRTGGADQPQHF. This sequence joins TRBV6-1 and TRBJ1-5; TRBD1 matches 9 bases. CDR1 MNHNS and CDR2 SASEGT come from the germline V gene. J was trimmed by 7 bases and V by 7 bases; bases with no gene match: 11. The CDR3 contains 15 residues.